The text below deals with one T cell receptor (beta chain). Its antigen is unknown. The data were taken from a study of identifying expanded T cells in peripheral blood. Collection occurred without any documented infections or immune events in donors. V lost 2 bases, J lost 5 bases, and 9 bases stayed unmatched. Germline V lookup: CDR1 SGHRS, CDR2 YFSETQ. The CDR3 extends over 16 amino acids. Repertoires were generated with immunoSEQ multiplex PCR, while TCRdb's copy carries only in-frame clones and drops some. Among 100,000 or so clones, around 90% were seen once, and the ten largest hold around 5%. Study-wide findings and caveats: Clone count variance between roughly 2-week samples rose with total template count.

Sequencing was done on a sample of blood. This TCR derives from a person aged 18 to 75 in good health. This rearrangement joins TRBV5-1 to TRBJ2-1, with 8 bases that match TRBD1. The CDR3 region has the DNA TGCGCCAGCAGCTTTAATATAAACAGGGGGGACAATGAGCAGTTCTTC. As protein: CASSFNINRGDNEQFF.